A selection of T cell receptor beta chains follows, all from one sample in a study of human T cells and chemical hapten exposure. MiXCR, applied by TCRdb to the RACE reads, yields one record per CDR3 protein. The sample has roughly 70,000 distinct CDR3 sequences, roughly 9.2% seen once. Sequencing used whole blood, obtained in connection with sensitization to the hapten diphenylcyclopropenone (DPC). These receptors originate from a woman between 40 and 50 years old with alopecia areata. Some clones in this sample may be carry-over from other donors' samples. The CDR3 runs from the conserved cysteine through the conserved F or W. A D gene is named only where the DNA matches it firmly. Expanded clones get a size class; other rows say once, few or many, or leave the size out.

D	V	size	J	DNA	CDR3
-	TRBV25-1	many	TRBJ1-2	TGTGCCAGCAGTGGCGACAGGCAAGGCTACACCTTC	CASSGDRQGYTF
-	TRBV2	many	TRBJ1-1	TGTGCCATCCTCCCGGGAGGTGGTACTGAAGCTTTCTTT	CAILPGGGTEAFF
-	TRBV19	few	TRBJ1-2	TGTGCCAGTAGTATATTGGGGATTCGAGGCTACACCTTC	CASSILGIRGYTF
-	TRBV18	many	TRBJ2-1	TGTGCCGCAGGGTCCTACAATGAGCAGTTCTTC	CAAGSYNEQFF
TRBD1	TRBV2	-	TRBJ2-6	TGTGCCAGCAGGGGACAGAACAACGTCCTGACTTTC	CASRGQNNVLTF
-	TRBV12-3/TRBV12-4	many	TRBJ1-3	TGTGCCAGCCGAATCGGGGGCTCTGAAAACACCATATATTTT	CASRIGGSENTIYF
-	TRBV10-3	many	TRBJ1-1	TGTGCCACCCGCTTGAACACTGAAGCTTTCTTT	CATRLNTEAFF
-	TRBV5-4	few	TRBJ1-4	TGTGCCAGCAGCTTGCTATCCTCAGGGATGGGAAAACTGTTTTTT	CASSLLSSGMGKLFF
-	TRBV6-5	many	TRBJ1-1	TGTGCCAGCAGTCCAGCACGGCATTCTGAAGCTTTCTTT	CASSPARHSEAFF
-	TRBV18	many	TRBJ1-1	TGTGCCAGCTCACGGGACCAAACAGACGTAGCTTTCTTT	CASSRDQTDVAFF
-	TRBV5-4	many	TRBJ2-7	TGTGCCAGCAGCTTGGAACAGGGCTTCGAGCAGTACTTC	CASSLEQGFEQYF
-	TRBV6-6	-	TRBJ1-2	TGTGCCAGCAGCTATGGGAATGGCTACACCTTC	CASSYGNGYTF
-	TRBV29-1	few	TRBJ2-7	TGCAGCGTCGAAGAGGGCCCCATGGATTACTTC	CSVEEGPMDYF
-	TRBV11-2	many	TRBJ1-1	TGTGCCAGCAGCTCCTTAAAAAAGGGCTCCAATTGGGACCGCAACGCTGAAGCTTTCTTT	CASSSLKKGSNWDRNAEAFF
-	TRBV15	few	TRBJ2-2	TGTGCCACCAGCAGAGATAAGGCAGATCCTGGGAACACCGGGGAGCTGTTTTTT	CATSRDKADPGNTGELFF
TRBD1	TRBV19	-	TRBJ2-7	TGTGCCAGTAGTATGGACGGACAGGGACCCTACGAGCAGTACTTC	CASSMDGQGPYEQYF
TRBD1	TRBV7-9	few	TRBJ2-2	TGTGCCAGCAGCCCTCTATATGGACAGGGGAAGAGGACCGGGGAGCTGTTTTTT	CASSPLYGQGKRTGELFF
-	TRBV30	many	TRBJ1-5	TGTGCCTGGAGAACATCAGGAACGCCCCAGCATTTT	CAWRTSGTPQHF
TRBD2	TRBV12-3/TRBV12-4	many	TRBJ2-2	TGTGCCAGCAGTCCTTGGAGCGGGGGGGCGAACACCGGGGAGCTGTTTTTT	CASSPWSGGANTGELFF
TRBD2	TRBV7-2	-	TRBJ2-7	TGTGCCAGCAGCTCACTAGCGGGGTCCGCCTACGAGCAGTACTTC	CASSSLAGSAYEQYF
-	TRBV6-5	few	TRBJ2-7	TGTGCCAGCAGTTACTTCACGGGCCTAAGGAGCTACGAGCAGTACTTC	CASSYFTGLRSYEQYF
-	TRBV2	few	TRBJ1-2	TGTGCTTTTACAACCCCAGACAGTTACACCTTC	CAFTTPDSYTF
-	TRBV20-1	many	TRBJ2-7	TGCAGTGCTCCAGGCCAGGGGTCGACCATCTCCTACGAGCAGTACTTC	CSAPGQGSTISYEQYF
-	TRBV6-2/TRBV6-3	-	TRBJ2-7	TGTGCCAGCAGTTATCGGGCAGGGACCCACGAGCAGTACTTC	CASSYRAGTHEQYF
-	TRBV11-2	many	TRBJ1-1	TGTGCCAGCAGCGCCCTACATGATAAGAGAACTGAAGCTTTCTTT	CASSALHDKRTEAFF
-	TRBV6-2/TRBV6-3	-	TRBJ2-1	TGTGCCAGCTGCGGTCAAGCCCATGAGCAGTTCTTC	CASCGQAHEQFF
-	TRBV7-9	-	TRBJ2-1	TGTGCCAGCCGAGGGGCCCCGGGACCTGAGCAGTTCTTC	CASRGAPGPEQFF
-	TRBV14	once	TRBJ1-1	TGTGCCAGCAGCCAAGAGATTAGGCCCCTTGGAACTGAAGCTTTCTTT	CASSQEIRPLGTEAFF
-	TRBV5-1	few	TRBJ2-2	TGCGCCAGCAGCTTGGCTCCAGGAGGAACCGGGGAGCTGTTTTTT	CASSLAPGGTGELFF